A single sample gave rise to the 10 T cell receptor beta chains below, sequenced in a study of T cells in Graves' hyperthyroidism and ophthalmopathy. RNA transcripts yielded amplified TCR beta CDR3 regions. An initial round of RT-PCR targeting the TCR CDR3 relied on the HTBI primer set. Each CDR3 protein gets one entry after TCRdb re-called the multiplex PCR reads with MiXCR. Among approximately 100,000 distinct CDR3 sequences listed, about 50% were seen once. Sequencing was done on a sample of blood. Receptor source: a middle-aged man with Graves' hyperthyroidism.

At least ten counts were recorded for this clonotype. The rearrangement uses TRBV19 and TRBJ2-3; unclear D gene. Germline CDR1 is LNHDA and CDR2 is SQIVND (reference sequence). This CDR3 spans 14 amino acids. The ends were cut back, 4 bases at V and 0 bases at J, with 8 bases in the middle. CDR3 in amino acids: CASSTPRSTDTQYF. CDR3 coding DNA: TGTGCCAGTAGTACCCCCAGGAGCACAGATACGCAGTATTTT.

Concerning this clonotype: With a much larger clone just one base away, this may be a read error. The chain joins TRBV5-4 to TRBJ2-5; 7 bases fit TRBD1. CDR3 length: 13 amino acids. Germline values: CDR1 SGHNT, CDR2 YYREEE (reference sequence). The chain's CDR3 is CAGSLPHTGVQYF. The CDR3 bases are TGTGCCGGCAGCTTGCCCCACACAGGGGTCCAGTACTTC.

This clonotype was counted once. The V gene is TRBV29-1, the J gene TRBJ1-2; perhaps TRBD1 as D (6 bases). V dropped 6 bases and J dropped 8 bases, with 10 bases sitting between them. The CDR3 consists of 10 residues. The germline V gene encodes CDR1 SQVTM and CDR2 ANQGSEA. For the CDR3, the DNA is TGCAGCGTCTACAGGGAGGGCTACACCTTC. It codes for CSVYREGYTF.

This clonotype appeared once. This CDR3 is missing its conserved last phenylalanine or tryptophan, likely due to a read error. This sequence joins TRBV2 and TRBJ1-5; D may be TRBD1 (6 bases). V was cut by 6 bases and J by 7 bases, with 13 bases left in between. CDR1 is SNHLY, CDR2 FYNNEI, per germline. This CDR3 region has 13 residues. The CDR3 DNA reads as TGTGCCAGCAGGGGGGCGGGTAGGCAGCCCCAGCATCTT. Protein: CASRGAGRQPQHL.

Worth noting for this clonotype: A much larger clone is a single base away; this may be a read error. The chain combines TRBV7-9 with TRBJ2-7; D gene ambiguous. The CDR3 has 12 residues. Germline V gene lookup returns CDR1 SEHNR and CDR2 FQNEAQ (reference sequence). Trimming cost V 8 bases and J 3 bases, with 11 bases left between them. CDR3 DNA: TGTGCCAGCGGTCCAGTTCTCTACGAGCAGTACTTC. Amino acid sequence: CASGPVLYEQYF. Combining the CDR3 with reference TRBV7-9 and TRBJ2-7 gives the whole variable domain DTGVSQNPRHKITKRGQNVTFRCDPISEHNRLYWYRQTLGQGPEFLTYFQNEAQLEKSRLLSDRFSAERPKGSFSTLEIQRTEQGDSAMYLCASGPVLYEQYFGPGTRLTVT.

In its sample, this clonotype was seen many times. The V call is TRBV19, the J call TRBJ2-3; TRBD1 aligns across 8 bases. Trimming cost V 3 bases and J 1 base; bases outside gene matches: 0. The germline gives CDR1 LNHDA, CDR2 SQIVND (reference sequence). The length of the CDR3 is 14 residues. The CDR3 DNA reads as TGTGCCAGTAGTATGGGACAGGGCACAGATACGCAGTATTTT. Its protein product is CASSMGQGTDTQYF.

This clonotype has a count of ten or more. In nucleotides, the CDR3 is TGTGCCAGCACCGGCCGGGATACTTCACCCCTCCACTTT. Translated, it gives CASTGRDTSPLHF. The rearrangement links TRBV6-1 to TRBJ1-6, with D hard to call. The ends were cut back, 7 bases at V and 9 bases at J, with 13 bases in the middle. Germline loops: CDR1 MNHNS, CDR2 SASEGT. The CDR3 is 13 residues long.

The rearrangement uses TRBV5-4 and TRBJ1-1; D is undetermined. Trimming cost V 1 base and J 7 bases, with 8 bases left between them. CDR3 size: 12 residues. Germline assignment: CDR1 SGHNT and CDR2 YYREEE (reference sequence). CDR3 amino acids: CASSLRGNEAFF. For the CDR3, the DNA is TGTGCCAGCAGCTTGCGGGGAAATGAAGCTTTCTTT.

This clonotype has a handful of counts. The chain recombines TRBV3-1 with TRBJ1-2, with 7 positions matching TRBD1. Germline CDR1 reads LGHDT; CDR2 reads YNNKEL (reference sequence). J was trimmed by 2 bases and V by 0 bases; bases with no gene match: 3. This CDR3 contains 15 residues. The CDR3 sequence: CASSQDLDRNYGYTF. Here the CDR3 DNA reads TGTGCCAGCAGCCAAGATCTGGACAGGAACTATGGCTACACCTTC.

This clonotype was recorded at least ten times. The genes are TRBV14 and TRBJ2-7; D unclear. V lost 0 bases to trimming and J lost 2 bases, with 11 bases between them. This CDR3 spans 15 amino acids. Germline V lookup: CDR1 SGHDN, CDR2 FVKESK. CDR3 protein: CASSQDLAGTYEQYF. CDR3 coding DNA: TGTGCCAGCAGCCAAGATCTTGCAGGAACCTACGAGCAGTACTTC.